Here is one T cell receptor (beta chain) with its context. This sample was taken from a study of T cells in Graves' hyperthyroidism and ophthalmopathy. The TCR beta CDR3 regions underwent amplification using RNA transcripts as the source. HTBI primers drove first-round RT-PCR of the TCR CDR3. TCRdb re-called the multiplex PCR reads through MiXCR, storing one row per CDR3 protein. The sample comprises about 700,000 distinct CDR3 sequences, less than 15% of which are singletons, and 10% to 13% rests with the top ten. The receptor was derived from a woman between 18 and 29 years old with Graves' hyperthyroidism. Input material: blood.

CDR3 DNA sequence: TGCAGTGCAATCGGGACTAGCGGGTCCTACAATGAGCAGTTCTTC. Protein product: CSAIGTSGSYNEQFF. The chain joins TRBV20-1 to TRBJ2-1, with 12 nucleotides matching TRBD2. The CDR3 has 15 residues. Germline V gene sequence: CDR1 DFQATT, CDR2 SNEGSKA (reference sequence). V was clipped by 6 bases and J by 1 base; unmatched bases: 4.